These 27 T cell receptor beta chains share one sample of origin, sequenced in a study of long-term antiretroviral therapy in people with HIV. Run at survey level, the immunoSEQ assay was version v3.0. Some clones are missing from TCRdb's copy, which holds only in-frame ones; the method was immunoSEQ multiplex PCR. The sample carries 20,000 to 30,000 clones, around 86% recorded once. Sequencing used unsorted PBMCs, obtained at the start of antiretroviral therapy, before treatment. The receptor set was obtained from a woman aged 18-29 years with HIV.

This clone was seen a few times. The chain has TRBV13 and TRBJ1-2; no reliable D call. Germline loops: CDR1 PRHDT, CDR2 FYEKMQ (reference sequence). The ends were cut back, 3 bases at V and 8 bases at J, with 7 bases in the middle. This CDR3 is 11 amino acids long. In DNA, the CDR3 is TGTGCCAGCAGCTTCGTGCGCGGCTACACCTTC. Translation gives CASSFVRGYTF.

The gene calls are TRBV5-1 and TRBJ2-7; 9 bases are shared with TRBD1. Trimming cost V 4 bases and J 5 bases; bases outside gene matches: 7. The germline V gene has CDR1 SGHRS and CDR2 YFSETQ. The CDR3 consists of 14 residues. The CDR3 sequence: CASSPGQGRNEQYF. DNA for the CDR3: TGCGCCAGCAGCCCGGGACAGGGTCGAAACGAGCAGTACTTC.

The rearrangement uses TRBV9 and TRBJ2-7; D gene unclear. Trimming shortened V by 3 bases and J by 9 bases, and 10 bases separated the two germline ends. Germline values: CDR1 SGDLS, CDR2 YYNGEE. The CDR3 is 11 amino acids. The CDR3 region is CASSAGRVQYF. CDR3 sequence (DNA): TGTGCCAGCAGCGCAGGTAGGGTGCAGTACTTC.

The V and J genes are TRBV5-4 and TRBJ1-1; tentative D call: TRBD1 (5 bases). Per germline, CDR1 SGHNT and CDR2 YYREEE (reference sequence). This CDR3 has 17 residues. With 1 base removed from V and 3 bases from J, the gap between germline ends came to 19 bases. The CDR3 DNA follows: TGTGCCAGCAGCTTGACTCGTGCAGGGTGGAAGGACACTGAAGCTTTCTTT. This encodes CASSLTRAGWKDTEAFF.

The rearrangement joins TRBV5-1 to TRBJ1-3, with 8 positions matching TRBD1. This CDR3 has 13 residues. Germline CDR1 and CDR2: SGHRS and YFSETQ. J lost 3 bases, V lost 5 bases, and 1 base had no gene match. CDR3 coding DNA: TGCGCCAGCAGACAGGGGGATGGAAACACCATATATTTT. Translation: CASRQGDGNTIYF.

This clone came up a few times. V gene TRBV21-1 combines with J gene TRBJ1-5. TRBV21-1 is marked as a pseudogene. The CDR3 covers 15 residues. CDR3: CASSLTARIRQPQHF. As DNA, the CDR3 is TGTGCCAGCAGCCTTACAGCTAGAATTAGGCAGCCCCAGCATTTT.

The chain joins TRBV9 to TRBJ2-5; no clear D gene. The CDR3 runs to 12 residues. The V end lost 3 bases, the J end lost 1 base, and 4 bases lay between the germline ends. From germline, CDR1 is SGDLS and CDR2 YYNGEE. The CDR3 here is CASSDLQETQYF. CDR3 in DNA: TGTGCCAGCAGCGATCTCCAAGAGACCCAGTACTTC.

The gene calls are TRBV11-2 and TRBJ2-5; D is tentatively TRBD1 or TRBD2 (6 bases each). V was shortened by 4 bases and J by 7 bases, with 10 bases between the two germline ends. CDR3 length: 12 amino acids. Germline V gives CDR1 SGHAT, CDR2 FQNNGV. CDR3 in amino acids: CASSSEGGTQYF. DNA of the CDR3: TGTGCCAGCAGCTCCGAGGGGGGGACCCAGTACTTC. Based on the CDR3 plus reference TRBV11-2 and TRBJ2-5, the full variable domain is EAGVAQSPRYKIIEKRQSVAFWCNPISGHATLYWYQQILGQGPKLLIQFQNNGVVDDSQLPKDRFSAERLKGVDSTLKIQPAKLEDSAVYLCASSSEGGTQYFGPGTRLLVL.

The rearrangement uses TRBV9 and TRBJ2-7; weak D call: TRBD1 (6 bases). Trimming removed 0 bases at V and 4 bases at J, with 11 bases between. From germline, CDR1 is SGDLS and CDR2 YYNGEE. The CDR3 has 14 residues. The CDR3 DNA follows: TGTGCCAGCAGCGTAGCGGACAGCCCATACGAGCAGTACTTC. Protein: CASSVADSPYEQYF.

This clone was detected only a few times. The chain is built from TRBV6-5 and TRBJ1-6; no reliable D call. Germline V CDR1 and CDR2: MNHEY, SVGAGI. The CDR3 consists of 14 residues. V gave up 6 bases and J gave up 6 bases, with 12 bases separating them. The DNA for the CDR3 is TGTGCCAGCAGCCTATCGGGTCTTAATTCACCCCTCCACTTT. It specifies CASSLSGLNSPLHF.

The V call is TRBV2, the J call TRBJ2-1; D is unclear. The CDR3 totals 13 residues. In germline, CDR1 is SNHLY, CDR2 FYNNEI. With 7 bases removed from V and 4 bases from J, the gap between germline ends came to 11 bases. CDR3 region: CASNIEEYNEQFF. The CDR3 coding sequence is TGTGCCAGCAATATTGAGGAATACAATGAGCAGTTCTTC.

This clone was found a few times. The CDR3 protein is CASLGVWNYGYTF. DNA for the CDR3: TGTGCCAGCTTGGGGGTATGGAACTATGGCTACACCTTC. V and J are TRBV18 and TRBJ1-2; D may be TRBD1 (5 bases). CDR1 KGHSH and CDR2 LQKENI come from the germline V gene. V lost 7 bases to trimming and J lost 2 bases, with 11 bases between them. The CDR3 totals 13 residues.

This clone was counted between two and nine times. This chain joins TRBV9 and TRBJ1-2, with D perhaps matching TRBD1 (6 bases). The CDR3 runs 18 residues. V shed 3 bases and J shed 3 bases, with 24 bases lying between them. Per germline, CDR1 SGDLS and CDR2 YYNGEE. The CDR3: CASSADANTGPTYYGYTF. CDR3 in DNA: TGTGCCAGCAGCGCCGATGCGAATACAGGGCCTACCTACTATGGCTACACCTTC.

The chain carries TRBV7-2 and TRBJ1-3; TRBD1 might be the D (5 bases). The germline V and J ends were trimmed by 6 bases and 0 bases, with 9 bases remaining between them. CDR1 and CDR2 (germline): SGHTA, FQGNSA. CDR3 length equals 14 residues. The CDR3 region is CASSRGGSGNTIYF. CDR3 bases: TGTGCCAGCAGTCGGGGGGGCTCTGGAAACACCATATATTTT.

This clone was observed once. The chain employs TRBV5-4 and TRBJ2-1; 8 nucleotides align to TRBD2. Germline V CDR1 and CDR2: SGHNT, YYREEE (reference sequence). The CDR3 contains 14 residues. V lost 5 bases and J lost 3; bases outside the gene matches: 4. CDR3 residues: CASRTAGDYNEQFF. CDR3 nucleotide sequence: TGTGCCAGCAGGACAGCGGGGGACTACAATGAGCAGTTCTTC.

The chain combines TRBV7-9 with TRBJ1-1; perhaps TRBD1 as D (5 bases). The germline V gene encodes CDR1 SEHNR and CDR2 FQNEAQ (reference sequence). The length of the CDR3 is 14 residues. V dropped 0 bases and J dropped 11 bases, with 16 bases sitting between them. The CDR3 region is CASSLASTAGRAFF. CDR3 nucleotide sequence: TGTGCCAGCAGCTTAGCGAGCACGGCAGGGAGGGCTTTCTTT.

V usage is TRBV4-2 and J usage is TRBJ1-5; TRBD1 aligns across 7 bases. V gave up 3 bases and J gave up 9 bases; unmatched junction bases: 14. CDR3 length: 16 residues. Germline V gene sequence: CDR1 LGHNA, CDR2 YNFKEQ. CDR3 DNA: TGTGCCAGCAGCCAGGACGACAGGGACCCGGTGAGGCCCCAGCATTTT. Its translation is CASSQDDRDPVRPQHF.

This chain connects TRBV20-1 to TRBJ2-1; no firm D call. Germline CDR1 and CDR2: DFQATT and SNEGSKA (reference sequence). V dropped 5 bases and J dropped 8 bases, with 10 bases sitting between them. The CDR3 is 11 amino acids. The CDR3 DNA follows: TGCAGTGCTGGCCCAGGAGATGAGCAGTTCTTC. This codes for CSAGPGDEQFF.

This sequence joins TRBV6-1 and TRBJ2-7; TRBD1 aligns across 9 bases. V lost 7 bases and J lost 5; bases outside the gene matches: 9. The CDR3 has 14 amino acids. CDR1 and CDR2 from the germline V gene are MNHNS and SASEGT. CDR3 region: CASKPGTGSHEQYF. DNA of the CDR3: TGTGCCAGCAAGCCCGGGACAGGGTCCCACGAGCAGTACTTC.

This clone was counted a few times. V is TRBV6-4 and J is TRBJ2-3; 8 bases match TRBD1. Germline loops: CDR1 MRHNA, CDR2 SNTAGT. Trimming cost V 2 bases and J 8 bases; bases outside gene matches: 0. This CDR3 contains 12 residues. This CDR3 reads CASSDQGATQYF. CDR3 nucleotide sequence: TGTGCCAGCAGTGACCAGGGGGCTACGCAGTATTTT.

V gene TRBV11-3 combines with J gene TRBJ2-5; D not resolved. Germline CDR1 reads SGHNT; CDR2 reads YENEEA. The CDR3 runs to 13 residues. Between the trimmed V and J ends, which lost 3 bases and 5 bases, there was a span of 10 bases. The CDR3 DNA follows: TGTGCCAGCAGCTTTCGGCTAGGCGAGACCCAGTACTTC. Translation: CASSFRLGETQYF.

This clone was observed once. V usage is TRBV7-8 and J usage is TRBJ1-1; D not resolved. CDR1 and CDR2 from the germline V gene are SGHVS and FQNEAQ. The CDR3 totals 16 residues. V gave up 5 bases and J gave up 0 bases, with 16 bases separating them. This chain's CDR3 is CASSQYGRDLNTEAFF. CDR3 bases: TGTGCCAGCAGCCAATATGGGAGGGATTTGAACACTGAAGCTTTCTTT.

This chain joins TRBV4-3 and TRBJ1-1; D is ambiguous. The germline V and J ends were trimmed by 0 bases and 0 bases, with 8 bases remaining between them. The CDR3 runs 15 residues. CDR1 and CDR2 from the germline V gene are LGHNA and YSLEER. CDR3 residues: CASSQEVGMNTEAFF. CDR3 in DNA: TGCGCCAGCAGCCAAGAAGTCGGGATGAACACTGAAGCTTTCTTT.

This clone was observed a handful of times. The CDR3 protein is CASWGLRTGTYEQYF. The CDR3 bases are TGTGCCAGCTGGGGGCTCCGGACAGGGACCTACGAGCAGTACTTC. The J gene is TRBJ2-7, the V gene TRBV6-1, with TRBD1 matching 8 bases. The CDR3 has 15 residues. V trimming: 8 bases; J trimming: 2 bases; junction bases outside the gene matches: 11. CDR1 and CDR2 from the germline V gene are MNHNS and SASEGT.

There are a few counts of this clone. V is TRBV7-6 and J is TRBJ1-3; 10 positions agree with TRBD1. The CDR3 runs to 17 residues. Per germline, CDR1 SGHVS and CDR2 FNYEAQ. V dropped 2 bases and J dropped 4; count of bases not matched to a gene: 8. The CDR3 DNA follows: TGTGCCAGCAGCTTAACCTCCGGGACAGGGGACGGAAACACCATATATTTT. This sequence encodes CASSLTSGTGDGNTIYF.

Note on this clone: Possible read error: a much larger clone is one base away. V is TRBV9 and J is TRBJ2-2, with 7 bases matching TRBD1. The germline CDR1 and CDR2 sequences are SGDLS and YYNGEE. The CDR3 has 15 amino acids. J gave up 3 bases and V 0 bases, and 2 bases lay outside the gene matches. CDR3 DNA: TGTGCCAGCAGCGTAGGAACAGGGGACACCGGGGAGCTGTTTTTT. The encoded protein is CASSVGTGDTGELFF.

This clone was detected only a few times. This chain uses TRBV25-1 with TRBJ1-6; 11 bases match TRBD1. The germline CDR1 and CDR2 sequences are MGHDK and SYGVNS. With V trimmed by 5 bases and J by 8 bases, 5 bases remained unmatched. The CDR3 contains 15 residues. The CDR3 DNA is TGTGCCAGCAGTCCCGGGACAGGGGGAGATTCACCCCTCCACTTT. Amino acid sequence: CASSPGTGGDSPLHF.